The TCR beta chain under discussion was sequenced for a study of cytomegalovirus exposure and HLA in healthy donors (dated by TCRdb to the late 2010s). Context from the whole study: In an earlier analysis of roughly 500 of the donors, approximately 300 Gb of sequence data and roughly 100 million unique TCR beta sequences from 150 million to 200 million T cells were reported. In the later analysis, no new phenotypic data were used to find candidate immune exposures; instead, reliance was placed on TCR beta sequences and their occurrence across donors. All discovery cohort repertoires had been generated on a single sequencing platform. Genome-wide SNP genotypes for about 65% of the roughly 670 donors were used in a later genetic analysis, which treated that subset as a discovery cohort. The study profiled the T cell repertoires of 666 subjects by immunosequencing and related them to cytomegalovirus serostatus. An early release that covered about 600 HLA-typed donors contained about 300 gigabases of sequencing data and tens of millions of unique TCR sequences. To decide whether each TCR beta V gene segment behaved as functional or pseudogenic, an earlier analysis of approximately 590 of the donors relied on high-throughput TCR beta sequencing. Donor age, sex, ethnicity and CMV serostatus were compiled together with the repertoire data. Roughly five DR-DQ haplotypes were treated as single units for association and clustering because of strong linkage in the cohort. The number of typed donors differed by locus: about 620-640 for A, B, C, DRB1 and DQB1; approximately 530 for DQA1; some 610 for DPA1; and roughly 450 for DPB1. Besides the first cohort of hundreds of subjects, a separate validation cohort made up of roughly 120 different subjects was used. Across some 400 genotyped donors of the cohort, an average of about 240,000 unique TCR beta nucleotide sequences per donor were sequenced, and approximately 17% of those sequences were non-productive. To predict cytomegalovirus infection status, the study combined high-throughput TCR immunosequencing, statistical association of individual TCRs with disease status, and machine learning. Among the roughly 410 genotyped donors, around 81% belonged to the genetic ancestry cluster associated with self-reported Caucasian donors. Both class I and class II loci were covered by HLA typing, at four-digit resolution. In a later analysis, previously published TCR beta repertoires from several hundred donors were re-analyzed and high-resolution HLA genotyping was added so that TCR occurrence patterns could be studied. The study aimed to test whether signatures of past pathogen exposure could be identified by cataloging public T cell receptors.

Overall study results and their limits: In a later genetic analysis, fewer N-insertions in productive TCRs were reported among donors in an Asian-associated ancestry cluster than the roughly 710-donor mean. In an earlier analysis of about 550 of the donors, most TCR beta V segments were observed in productive rearrangements about 87% or about 30% of the time, broadly matching IMGT annotations. Linkage disequilibrium might explain the correlated functional status among segregating V segments, but an unknown experimental factor could not be ruled out. In a later analysis, HLA-associated TCR beta chains were found to be more clonally expanded and to have lower generation probabilities than equally common non-associated chains. Because HLA typing was missing for some donors at each locus, association tests included only the typed subset. A later analysis associated 15,000 to 20,000 TCR beta sequences with specific HLA alleles at a false discovery rate of 0.05. When HLA alleles, especially DR and DQ, strongly co-occurred, attributing TCR associations to individual alleles was difficult. In a later analysis, most CMV-associated TCR beta chains were found to appear HLA-restricted, with HLA associations seemingly driven largely by CMV exposure. In vitro tests confirmed that a few of the cytomegalovirus-associated TCR beta chains recognize cytomegalovirus antigens. Roughly uniform sequencing depth across donors was assumed in presence/absence analyses, although this assumption may not hold. Some IMGT-functional V segments, including TRBV6-2 and TRBV6-3, could not be distinguished by the 87-base-pair reads and were therefore excluded. According to a later analysis, parvovirus B19, influenza, CMV and Epstein-Barr virus appeared linked to several top co-occurrence clusters. The study listed 170 or so TCR beta chains as associated with cytomegalovirus. Cytomegalovirus status was reported to be diagnosed by the classifier with high specificity and sensitivity in both the original and validation cohorts. The cohort was sequenced for TCR beta chains only, and without alpha or paired-chain data the features that could be detected were limited. CMV serostatus was the only immune exposure information available for the cohort. The sequencing pipeline was judged likely to have produced a cluster of highly shared sequence variants as a technical artifact. V-gene and J-gene trimming of TCR beta chains was associated with a missense DCLRE1C variant in a later genetic analysis, and the association was replicated in an independent cohort. Most TCR sequences were seen in very few donors, while some public TCRs were found in many individuals. A further reported finding was that TCR beta sequences accurately predicted the HLA-A and HLA-B alleles for most subjects in the first cohort. Because counts were too low, roughly 17 rarely observed V segments, including chromosome 9 orphons, were left out of the earlier analysis of 587 of the donors. In a later analysis, TCR association rates were found to vary across HLA loci, with the most associated TCRs seen for DRB1 alleles and the fewest for HLA-C alleles. The authors suggested that the approach could potentially be extended to other disease states and immunological phenotypes.

Library prep was done by the immunoSEQ multiplex PCR assay. A mixture of 60 forward primers for TCR Vbeta segments and 13 reverse primers for TCR Jbeta segments was used in the multiplex PCR. The CDR3 region of rearranged TCR beta genes was amplified from genomic DNA with a multiplex PCR assay. The amplified TCR beta libraries were sequenced on the Illumina HiSeq System as 87-base-pair reads. The paper's data handling went like this. In a later analysis, tens of millions of unique TCR beta chains were counted across the 690 or so repertoires, and roughly 11 million of these chains were shared by at least two donors. A nearest-neighbor algorithm error-corrected the raw reads and collapsed the reads into unique sequences, merging closely related sequences to remove PCR and sequencing errors. Alignment of CDR3 sequences to IMGT reference sequences was used to assign V, D and J gene segments. For a sequence to be retained, a match of at least six nucleotides was required to both a V gene segment and a J gene segment. Rearrangements were called productive when the CDR3 lacked stop codons and stayed in frame with V and J; all others were non-productive. Following IMGT convention, CDR3 was defined as the stretch from the second conserved V-encoded cysteine up to the conserved J-encoded phenylalanine. In an earlier analysis of more than 550 of the donors, sequences lacking an unambiguous match to a single V gene segment were excluded. In an earlier analysis of 587 of the donors, V segments were called functional above 56.7% productive rearrangements and were called segregating when the between-donor standard deviation exceeded 5%. A statistical classification framework was built to diagnose cytomegalovirus status from the catalog of TCR beta chain sequences. In a later analysis, TCR nucleotide sequences were compared against IMGT/GENE-DB human TR gene sequences so that V and J genes could be assigned. The TCRdist pipeline was used in a later analysis to assign CDR3 sequences and most-parsimonious VDJ recombination scenarios. In a later analysis, every TCR beta chain was defined by the combination of its CDR3 amino acid sequence and its V-gene family, and reads without a unique V-gene family were dropped. To address suspected cross-contamination and a sequencing artifact, a later analysis removed some 620 highly shared, low-generation-probability nucleotide sequences. A later analysis calculated a clonal expansion index for each public chain from normalized within-repertoire ranks of inferred template counts. Generation probabilities in a later analysis came from a VDJ recombination model fitted to out-of-frame rearrangements, and those results were checked against IGoR. Hypergeometric tests were used in a later analysis to score TCR-TCR, TCR-HLA and TCR-CMV co-occurrence, with a repertoire-size bias correction applied to the TCR pairs. A later analysis estimated false discovery rates by permuting HLA or CMV assignments 20 times. In a later analysis, co-occurring TCRs were grouped with DBSCAN, and TCRdist sequence similarity was added when clustering was performed within HLA-allele-positive subsets. Co-occurrence clustering excluded repertoires with fewer than 30,000 or more than 120,000 public chains, plus five with anomalous nucleotide sharing. TCRdb mirrors the immuneACCESS table, restricted to in-frame sequences. Some clones are absent from its copies; in checked studies, under half trace to an unresolved V gene, and the reason for the others is unknown. Clone size and V and J calls were adopted from that table, with D and trimming inferred from the DNA. The sample table holds roughly 150,000 clones, of which 70% to 90% were seen once. 2% to 2.5% of the sample lies in the top ten.

The cohort comprised fewer than 750 healthy bone marrow donors. Cohort members were all nominally healthy when sampled, although unrecorded immune exposures were likely present. The donor was CMV seronegative and was included in the group of a few hundred seronegative cohort members. A peripheral blood sample was provided by each donor, and peripheral blood mononuclear cells were used for TCR beta sequencing. Genomic DNA extraction from the blood cell samples was performed with the Qiagen DNeasy Blood Extraction Kit. This clone was seen a single time. What antigen it recognizes has not been identified. Nothing much larger sits one base from this clone, and base qualities are not available. From the cysteine through the phenylalanine, the CDR3 covers 13 amino acids. The CDR3 DNA has 39 bases and is translated from base 1. Trimming removed 4 bases from V and 4 bases from J, leaving 11 bases between the germline ends. The germline V gene provides CDR1 SGHRS and CDR2 YFSETQ.

The chain is encoded by TRBV5-1 joined to TRBJ1-2; the D gene identity is not certain. This sequence originates from a woman under 30 in good health and CMV-seronegative. The sample comprised PBMCs. The nucleotides read TGCGCCAGCAGCCCACCCGCGGGCTATGGCTACACCTTC. Translated, it reads CASSPPAGYGYTF.